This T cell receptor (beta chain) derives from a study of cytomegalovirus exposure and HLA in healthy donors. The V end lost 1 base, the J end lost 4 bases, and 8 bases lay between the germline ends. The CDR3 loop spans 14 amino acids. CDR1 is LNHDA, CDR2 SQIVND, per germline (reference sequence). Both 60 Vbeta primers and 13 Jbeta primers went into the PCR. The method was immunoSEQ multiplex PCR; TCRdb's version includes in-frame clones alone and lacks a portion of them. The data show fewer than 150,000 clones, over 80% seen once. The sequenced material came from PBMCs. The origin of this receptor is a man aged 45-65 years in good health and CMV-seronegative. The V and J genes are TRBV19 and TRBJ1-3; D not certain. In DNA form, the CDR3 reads TGTGCCAGTAGTATAGGAGCAGGCGGAAACACCATATATTTT. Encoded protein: CASSIGAGGNTIYF.